This entry lists 23 T cell receptor beta chains sequenced from one sample in a study of T cell responses to AZD1222 COVID-19 vaccine. TCRdb keeps only in-frame clones here, not all; method: immunoSEQ multiplex PCR. The sample records about 100,000 clones, around nine tenths being singletons. This sample comprised peripheral blood, obtained on day 0 of AZD1222 vaccination. The source is an adult in good health.

The chain links TRBV9 to TRBJ1-2; 8 nucleotides align to TRBD1. Looked up from germline, CDR1 is SGDLS and CDR2 is YYNGEE. With V trimmed by 0 bases and J by 5 bases, 6 bases remained unmatched. The CDR3 spans 15 residues. CDR3 residues: CASSVEGQDIYGYTF. DNA for the CDR3: TGTGCCAGCAGCGTAGAGGGACAGGACATATATGGCTACACCTTC.

The rearrangement links TRBV24-1 to TRBJ2-7; 7 nucleotides match TRBD1. The CDR3 consists of 12 residues. Germline V CDR1 and CDR2: KGHDR, SFDVKD. V shed 4 bases, J shed 13 bases, and the junction held 9 bases outside the gene matches. The CDR3 protein is CATSDPGQNFYF. The CDR3 DNA follows: TGTGCCACCAGTGACCCGGGACAGAACTTTTACTTC.

The V gene is TRBV11-2, the J gene TRBJ2-5, with 7 bases fitting TRBD2. Germline V gene sequence: CDR1 SGHAT, CDR2 FQNNGV. Trimming at V came to 7 bases and at J to 5 bases, leaving 10 bases not matched to a gene. There are 14 residues in the CDR3. The CDR3 DNA reads as TGTGCCAGCACCCTAAGTGGACTAGTGGAGACCCAGTACTTC. The encoded protein is CASTLSGLVETQYF.

This chain's CDR3 is CATSRDYGGSYNSPLHF. In DNA, the CDR3 is TGTGCCACCAGCAGAGATTACGGGGGTTCGTATAATTCACCCCTCCACTTT. The chain joins TRBV15 to TRBJ1-6, with TRBD1 as a possible D gene (5 bases). V was trimmed by 0 bases and J by 4 bases, leaving 13 bases between them. The length of the CDR3 is 17 residues. Germline V gene lookup returns CDR1 LNHNV and CDR2 YYDKDF (reference sequence). Looking up the rest from reference TRBV15 and TRBJ1-6 gives the full variable domain: DAMVIQNPRYQVTQFGKPVTLSCSQTLNHNVMYWYQQKSSQAPKLLFHYYDKDFNNEADTPDNFQSRRPNTSFCFLDIRSPGLGDTAMYLCATSRDYGGSYNSPLHFGNGTRLTVT.

The CDR3 DNA is TGTGCCAGCAGTTTGGGGACTCTAAACACAGATACGCAGTATTTT. Protein: CASSLGTLNTDTQYF. The V and J genes are TRBV27 and TRBJ2-3; possibly TRBD2 for D (6 bases). V gave up 3 bases and J gave up 2 bases, with 12 bases separating them. Germline values: CDR1 MNHEY, CDR2 SMNVEV (reference sequence). The length of the CDR3 is 15 residues.

The V and J genes are TRBV7-8 and TRBJ1-4; 9 bases are shared with TRBD1. In germline, CDR1 is SGHVS, CDR2 FQNEAQ. The CDR3 consists of 14 residues. V shed 3 bases and J 10 bases; nucleotides not matched to a gene: 6. CDR3 in amino acids: CASSLDRGRGKLFF. In nucleotides, the CDR3 is TGTGCCAGCAGCTTGGACAGGGGTCGCGGAAAACTGTTTTTT.

The rearrangement uses TRBV5-1 and TRBJ2-2; the D gene is possibly TRBD1 (6 bases). The ends were cut back, 3 bases at V and 7 bases at J, with 19 bases in the middle. From germline, CDR1 is SGHRS and CDR2 YFSETQ. CDR3 length: 16 amino acids. The CDR3 reads CASSWQGPSRDGELFF. CDR3 nucleotides: TGCGCCAGCAGCTGGCAGGGGCCCTCCAGAGACGGGGAGCTGTTTTTT.

V usage is TRBV7-2 and J usage is TRBJ2-1; possible D gene TRBD2, 6 bases. V dropped 5 bases and J dropped 2 bases, with 16 bases sitting between them. This CDR3 is built from 16 residues. Per the germline V gene, CDR1 is SGHTA and CDR2 is FQGNSA. Here the CDR3 reads CASSQDRASAYNEQFF. DNA of the CDR3: TGTGCCAGCAGCCAGGATCGGGCTAGCGCCTACAATGAGCAGTTCTTC.

A few counts support this clone. The genes are TRBV5-1 and TRBJ1-2; perhaps TRBD1 as D (6 bases). Germline V gene lookup returns CDR1 SGHRS and CDR2 YFSETQ. Trimming cost V 0 bases and J 5 bases, with 11 bases left between them. This CDR3 contains 14 residues. The CDR3 nucleotides read TGCGCCAGCAGCTTGGAAGGGGGGGCGTATGGCTACACCTTC. It yields the protein CASSLEGGAYGYTF.

This chain connects TRBV5-1 to TRBJ2-7; 8 bases agree with TRBD1. The V segment lost 1 base and the J segment 5 bases; nucleotides outside the gene matches: 8. Germline lookup yields CDR1 SGHRS and CDR2 YFSETQ. CDR3 length: 15 amino acids. CDR3 sequence (DNA): TGCGCCAGCAGCTTGTCCGCGACAGGGGTCCACGAGCAGTACTTC. It is translated as CASSLSATGVHEQYF.

The chain employs TRBV18 and TRBJ2-5, with D unclear. Germline values: CDR1 KGHSH, CDR2 LQKENI. The CDR3 extends over 13 amino acids. With 6 bases removed from V and 5 bases from J, the gap between germline ends came to 13 bases. CDR3 loop: CASSFGSVETQYF. CDR3 coding DNA: TGTGCCAGCTCGTTTGGGTCGGTCGAGACCCAGTACTTC.

The rearrangement links TRBV3-1 (or the pseudogene TRBV3-2) to TRBJ2-6; D is unclear. CDR1 and CDR2 from the germline V gene are LGHDT and YNNKEL (reference sequence). The ends were cut back, 5 bases at V and 2 bases at J, with 7 bases in the middle. The CDR3 contains 14 residues. In DNA form, the CDR3 reads TGTGCCAGCAGCTTCCGTACTGGGGCCAACGTCCTGACTTTC. As protein: CASSFRTGANVLTF.

V gene TRBV7-3 combines with J gene TRBJ1-1; D perhaps matches TRBD1 (5 bases). The CDR3 totals 13 residues. Germline loops: CDR1 SGHTA, CDR2 FQGTGA. Trimming left V 6 bases short and J 1 base short, with 9 bases between. The CDR3 region has the DNA TGTGCCAGCAGTAGGGGTCCGAACACTGAAGCTTTCTTT. This codes for CASSRGPNTEAFF.

The table lists this clone with a count of one. The chain is built from TRBV7-2 and TRBJ1-5; D perhaps matches TRBD1 (6 bases). Germline CDR1 reads SGHTA; CDR2 reads FQGNSA. The ends were cut back, 5 bases at V and 7 bases at J, with 18 bases in the middle. This CDR3 comprises 15 residues. CDR3 sequence: CASSPGGRGNQPQHF. CDR3 bases: TGTGCCAGCAGCCCCGGCGGCAGGGGTAACCAGCCCCAGCATTTT.

The chain combines TRBV10-3 with TRBJ2-1; D is perhaps TRBD2 (6 bases). V was clipped by 2 bases and J by 7 bases, with 12 bases between them. This CDR3 is 14 amino acids long. Germline V gene sequence: CDR1 ENHRY, CDR2 SYGVKD. Here the CDR3 reads CAISEPAAGNEQFF. CDR3 bases: TGTGCCATCAGTGAGCCTGCTGCGGGGAATGAGCAGTTCTTC.

The chain links TRBV27 to TRBJ1-5, with TRBD1 as a possible D gene (6 bases). The CDR3 has 13 residues. With 5 bases removed from V and 4 bases from J, the gap between germline ends came to 9 bases. From germline, CDR1 is MNHEY and CDR2 SMNVEV (reference sequence). CDR3 DNA: TGTGCCAGCAGTCTACAGGGAAATCAGCCCCAGCATTTT. This translates into CASSLQGNQPQHF.

The chain couples TRBV7-9 to TRBJ2-1; D gene unclear. The CDR3 has 13 residues. CDR1 SEHNR and CDR2 FQNEAQ come from the germline V gene (reference sequence). V lost 5 bases, J lost 6 bases, and 11 bases lay in between. The CDR3 sequence is CASSLGVVNEQFF. The CDR3 DNA reads TGTGCCAGCAGCCTAGGAGTAGTCAATGAGCAGTTCTTC.

In this sample, this clone turned up once. The rearrangement uses TRBV7-9 and TRBJ1-2; no firm D call. This CDR3 spans 13 amino acids. Trimming stripped 5 bases from V and 4 bases from J, with 11 bases between. Germline CDR1 and CDR2: SEHNR and FQNEAQ (reference sequence). This chain's CDR3 is CASSPREGYGYTF. The CDR3 nucleotides are TGTGCCAGCAGCCCTCGAGAGGGCTATGGCTACACCTTC.

The chain is built from TRBV23-1 and TRBJ2-7; the D gene is possibly TRBD1 (7 bases). TRBV23-1 falls under the ORF class, with uncertain function. The CDR3 totals 15 residues. The V and J ends lost 0 bases and 4 bases respectively, with 13 bases between them. The CDR3 spells CASSQSGRGDYEQYF. The CDR3 DNA reads TGCGCCAGCAGTCAATCGGGCAGGGGGGATTACGAGCAGTACTTC.

The chain joins TRBV2 to TRBJ1-1, with unresolved D. The length of the CDR3 is 13 residues. Trimming took off 3 bases at V and 6 bases at J, with 11 bases between the two ends. Germline CDR1 SNHLY, CDR2 FYNNEI. The CDR3 spells CASSERGSSEAFF. The CDR3, as DNA: TGTGCCAGCAGTGAGCGGGGATCTTCTGAAGCTTTCTTT. Using reference TRBV2 and TRBJ1-1 for the parts outside the CDR3, the full variable domain is EPEVTQTPSHQVTQMGQEVILRCVPISNHLYFYWYRQILGQKVEFLVSFYNNEISEKSEIFDDQFSVERPDGSNFTLKIRSTKLEDSAMYFCASSERGSSEAFFGQGTRLTVV.

This clone was seen a single time. The V and J genes are TRBV2 and TRBJ2-5; D is tentatively TRBD1 or TRBD2 (5 bases each). In germline, CDR1 is SNHLY, CDR2 FYNNEI. The V and J ends lost 10 bases and 8 bases respectively, with 14 bases between them. The CDR3 is 11 amino acids. The CDR3 region is CATSGTPTQYF. For the CDR3, the DNA is TGTGCCACCTCCGGGACGCCCACCCAGTACTTC. The full variable domain, its missing parts supplied by reference TRBV2 and TRBJ2-5, is EPEVTQTPSHQVTQMGQEVILRCVPISNHLYFYWYRQILGQKVEFLVSFYNNEISEKSEIFDDQFSVERPDGSNFTLKIRSTKLEDSAMYFCATSGTPTQYFGPGTRLLVL.

This chain joins TRBV6-5 and TRBJ1-3; D perhaps matches TRBD1 (5 bases). In germline, CDR1 is MNHEY, CDR2 SVGAGI. V was pared by 8 bases and J by 5 bases, with 19 bases between. This CDR3 comprises 15 residues. The CDR3 sequence: CASYATRDVRNTIYF. The CDR3 nucleotides are TGTGCCAGCTATGCCACAAGGGACGTTAGAAACACCATATATTTT.

CDR3 sequence: CASSLGQGYNSPLHF. CDR3 DNA sequence: TGCGCCAGCAGCTTGGGACAGGGGTATAATTCACCCCTCCACTTT. The V call is TRBV5-1, the J call TRBJ1-6; 8 positions match TRBD1. From germline, CDR1 is SGHRS and CDR2 YFSETQ. The CDR3 has 15 residues. The V segment lost 0 bases and the J segment 4 bases; nucleotides outside the gene matches: 0. Full variable domain (remainder filled in from reference TRBV5-1 and TRBJ1-6): KAGVTQTPRYLIKTRGQQVTLSCSPISGHRSVSWYQQTPGQGLQFLFEYFSETQRNKGNFPGRFSGRQFSNSRSEMNVSTLELGDSALYLCASSLGQGYNSPLHFGNGTRLTVT.